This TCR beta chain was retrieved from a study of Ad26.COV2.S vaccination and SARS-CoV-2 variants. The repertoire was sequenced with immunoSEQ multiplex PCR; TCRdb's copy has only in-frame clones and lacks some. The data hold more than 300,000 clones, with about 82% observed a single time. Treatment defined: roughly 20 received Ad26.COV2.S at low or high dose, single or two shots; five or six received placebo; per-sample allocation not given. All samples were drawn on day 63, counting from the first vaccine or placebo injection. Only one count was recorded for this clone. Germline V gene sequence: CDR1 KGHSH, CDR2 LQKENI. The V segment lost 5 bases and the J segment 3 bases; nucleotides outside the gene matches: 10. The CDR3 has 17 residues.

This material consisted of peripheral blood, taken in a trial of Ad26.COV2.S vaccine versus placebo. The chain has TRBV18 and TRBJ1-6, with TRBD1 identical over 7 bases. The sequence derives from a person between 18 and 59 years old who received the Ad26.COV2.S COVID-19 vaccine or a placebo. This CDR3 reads CASSAGQNWVYNSPLHF. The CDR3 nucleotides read TGTGCCAGCTCAGCGGGACAGAATTGGGTCTATAATTCACCCCTCCACTTT.